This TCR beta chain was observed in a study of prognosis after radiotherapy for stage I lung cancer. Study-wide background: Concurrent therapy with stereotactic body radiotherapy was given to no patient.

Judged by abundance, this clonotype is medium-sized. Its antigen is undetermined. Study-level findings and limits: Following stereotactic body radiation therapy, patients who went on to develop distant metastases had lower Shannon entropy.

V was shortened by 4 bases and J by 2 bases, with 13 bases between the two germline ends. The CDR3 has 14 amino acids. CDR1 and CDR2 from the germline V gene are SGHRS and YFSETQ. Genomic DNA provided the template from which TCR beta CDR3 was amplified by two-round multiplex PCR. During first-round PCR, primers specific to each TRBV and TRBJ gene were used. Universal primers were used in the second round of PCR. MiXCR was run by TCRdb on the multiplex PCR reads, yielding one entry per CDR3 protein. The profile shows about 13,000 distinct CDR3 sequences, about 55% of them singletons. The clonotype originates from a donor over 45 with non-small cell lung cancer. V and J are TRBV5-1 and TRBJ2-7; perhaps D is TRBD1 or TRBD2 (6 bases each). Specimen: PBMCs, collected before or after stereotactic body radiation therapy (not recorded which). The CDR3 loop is CASSPGATAYEQYF. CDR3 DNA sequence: TGCGCCAGCAGCCCGGGGGCTACTGCCTACGAGCAGTACTTC. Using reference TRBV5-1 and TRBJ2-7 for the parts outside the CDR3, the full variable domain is KAGVTQTPRYLIKTRGQQVTLSCSPISGHRSVSWYQQTPGQGLQFLFEYFSETQRNKGNFPGRFSGRQFSNSRSEMNVSTLELGDSALYLCASSPGATAYEQYFGPGTRLTVT.